This T cell receptor beta chain was captured by sequencing in a study of T cells in Graves' hyperthyroidism and ophthalmopathy. Study-level information: It was at initial diagnosis, before any treatment, that peripheral blood was collected.

The diagnostic basis comprised clinical symptoms, serum thyroxine and TRAb, thyroid ultrasound and orbital computed tomography. Germline values: CDR1 ENHRY, CDR2 SYGVKD. Trimming stripped 11 bases from V and 0 bases from J, with 13 bases between. This CDR3 is built from 13 residues. This clonotype came up many times. Researchers took RNA transcripts and amplified the TCR beta CDR3 regions from them. During a first-round RT-PCR of the TCR CDR3, the HTBI primer set was used. TCRdb fed the multiplex PCR reads into MiXCR, producing one record per CDR3 protein. Among approximately 480,000 distinct CDR3 sequences listed, more than 20% were seen once.

This chain connects TRBV10-3 to TRBJ1-1; tentatively, D is TRBD1 (5 bases). This clonotype was sampled from a man aged 18 to 29 with Graves' hyperthyroidism. The sequencing sample was made of blood. The CDR3 sequence: CALSGGMNTEAFF. For the CDR3, the DNA is TGTGCCCTCTCTGGGGGGATGAACACTGAAGCTTTCTTT.